This TCR beta chain is from a study of blood T cells in healthy people across ages. Whole-study findings and limits: Both naive CD4+ cell counts and diversity were greater in long-lived donors than in aged donors.

With regard to this clonotype: Its antigen is undetermined.

Through a sample-barcoded 5' primer and a J-beta primer mix, a second PCR was run for roughly 6 to 12 cycles. TCRdb recomputed calls from the 5' RACE reads with MiXCR, one row per CDR3 protein. Among 350,000 to 450,000 distinct CDR3 sequences listed, approximately 47% were seen once. Sequencing input: blood. This clonotype was sampled from a man aged 55 to 70 in good health.

CDR3 amino acids: CASSQEAGGGGPEQFF. CDR3 in DNA: TGTGCCAGCAGCCAAGAAGCGGGCGGGGGGGGCCCTGAGCAGTTCTTC. This rearrangement joins TRBV3-1 to TRBJ2-1; 9 bases are a match to TRBD2. Per the germline V gene, CDR1 is LGHDT and CDR2 is YNNKEL (reference sequence). The V gene end was trimmed by 0 bases and the J gene end by 9 bases; junction bases not matched to a gene: 9. This CDR3 contains 16 residues.